This T cell receptor (beta chain) emerged from a study of neurological immune-mediated disorders. Trimming took off 0 bases at V and 6 bases at J, with 10 bases between the two ends. Germline loops: CDR1 DFQATT, CDR2 SNEGSKA (reference sequence). The CDR3 has 13 residues. The cDNA was synthesized by means of template-switch 5'RACE, which was carried out with 10-nucleotide random UMIs. Every sequencing run returned over 170 million TCR-beta sequences, which were derived from 15-18 subjects. TCRdb reanalysed the 5' RACE reads using MiXCR and keeps one entry per CDR3 protein. The sample holds some 50,000 distinct CDR3 sequences; less than 2% are singletons and the top ten take 2% to 2.5%. This clonotype was counted many times. Its antigen is as yet unknown. General observations from the study: While HTLV-1-associated myelopathy showed the greatest TCR clonal expansion, multiple sclerosis showed the least, falling below healthy controls. Phylogenetic grouping assigned the repertoires of 18 of 34 multiple sclerosis patients to a single cluster of related CDR3 sequences. This cluster may be a repertoire-level signature.

The V and J genes are TRBV20-1 and TRBJ2-3, with D possibly matching TRBD1 (6 bases). This clonotype was sampled from a middle-aged woman with multiple sclerosis. The sequenced sample was PBMCs. CDR3 amino acids: CSARDTGWDTQYF. The CDR3 DNA is TGCAGTGCTAGAGATACAGGGTGGGATACGCAGTATTTT.